The entry below describes one TCR beta chain. There are 13 residues in the CDR3. V dropped 8 bases and J dropped 4; count of bases not matched to a gene: 7. This sample stems from a study of T cell responses to AZD1222 COVID-19 vaccine. Libraries were prepared by immunoSEQ multiplex PCR; TCRdb keeps only in-frame clonotypes and omits some of them. The sample lists 87,000 or so clones, roughly 89% seen once, with roughly 4% in the top ten. The source is an adult in good health. Specimen: peripheral blood, collected on day 0 of AZD1222 vaccination. The chain couples TRBV12-3 or TRBV12-4 to TRBJ1-1; 7 nucleotides align to TRBD1. The DNA for the CDR3 is TGTGCCAGCGGCGATGACAGGGCCACTGAAGCTTTCTTT. It encodes CASGDDRATEAFF.